The 14 T cell receptor beta chains listed next were all sequenced from one sample in a study of blood T cell repertoires in COVID-19 (dated by TCRdb to 2018 to 2020). Library method: the immunoSEQ multiplex PCR assay. TCRdb's version of the immuneACCESS table is confined to in-frame rearrangements and falls short of the full clone set. An unresolved V gene accounts for under half of the shortfall where checked; the remainder is of unknown origin. Present in this sample are about 400,000 clones, over 75% of which were seen just once. 2.5% to 3.5% of the sample lies in the top ten. Input material: PBMCs or T cells enriched from blood (not recorded which). Receptor source: a woman aged 25 to 39 who had recovered from COVID-19.

The chain carries TRBV2 and TRBJ1-5; D gene uncertain. The CDR3 contains 13 residues. Per the germline V gene, CDR1 is SNHLY and CDR2 is FYNNEI. With 8 bases removed from V and 1 base from J, the gap between germline ends came to 9 bases. In nucleotides, the CDR3 is TGTGCCAGCCATTTAGAGAGCAATCAGCCCCAGCATTTT. It yields the protein CASHLESNQPQHF.

The V gene is TRBV6-6, the J gene TRBJ1-1, with TRBD1 identical over 7 bases. In germline, CDR1 is MNHNY, CDR2 SVGAGI (reference sequence). V shed 0 bases and J 5 bases; nucleotides not matched to a gene: 6. The length of the CDR3 is 15 residues. CDR3 DNA sequence: TGTGCCAGCAGTTACTCCGTGACAGGGAAAACTGAAGCTTTCTTT. This encodes CASSYSVTGKTEAFF.

J is TRBJ2-3 and V is TRBV28, with TRBD2 matching 12 bases. The CDR3 is 21 residues long. V shed 3 bases and J 6 bases; nucleotides not matched to a gene: 22. CDR1 is MDHEN and CDR2 is SYDVKM in the germline V gene. CDR3 residues: CASSFGPQWASGRVPSDTQYF. CDR3 sequence (DNA): TGTGCCAGCAGTTTTGGGCCCCAATGGGCTAGCGGGAGGGTCCCCTCGGATACGCAGTATTTT.

V usage is TRBV7-9 and J usage is TRBJ1-1; D unresolved. V gave up 4 bases and J gave up 4 bases, with 7 bases separating them. Germline values: CDR1 SEHNR, CDR2 FQNEAQ (reference sequence). The CDR3 consists of 12 residues. The CDR3 here is CASSSYVTEAFF. The CDR3 nucleotides read TGTGCCAGCAGCTCCTACGTCACTGAAGCTTTCTTT.

This clone has a single count. The chain is built from TRBV7-8 and TRBJ2-7; D is uncertain. This CDR3 has 12 residues. V shed 5 bases and J shed 2 bases, with 7 bases lying between them. Germline assignment: CDR1 SGHVS and CDR2 FQNEAQ. The CDR3 DNA sequence: TGTGCCAGCAGCAACGGAGCCTACGAGCAGTACTTC. It is translated as CASSNGAYEQYF.

This chain joins TRBV19 and TRBJ2-1, with 9 bases matching TRBD2. The CDR3 extends over 16 amino acids. Per the germline V gene, CDR1 is LNHDA and CDR2 is SQIVND (reference sequence). Losses at the gene ends were 11 bases for V and 0 bases for J; bases not matched to a gene: 11. This chain's CDR3 is CASKTSGYSSYNEQFF. The CDR3 DNA follows: TGTGCCTCGAAGACTAGCGGTTACAGCTCCTACAATGAGCAGTTCTTC. The entire variable domain, with the rest obtained from reference TRBV19 and TRBJ2-1, is as follows: DGGITQSPKYLFRKEGQNVTLSCEQNLNHDAMYWYRQDPGQGLRLIYYSQIVNDFQKGDIAEGYSVSREKKESFPLTVTSAQKNPTAFYLCASKTSGYSSYNEQFFGPGTRLTVL.

The genes are TRBV12-3 or TRBV12-4 and TRBJ2-3, with TRBD2 as a possible D gene (6 bases). CDR3 length equals 13 residues. Between the trimmed V and J ends, which lost 3 bases and 4 bases, there was a span of 8 bases. The CDR3 here is CASSLGTSDTQYF. CDR3 coding DNA: TGTGCCAGCAGTTTGGGGACTTCAGATACGCAGTATTTT.

This chain links TRBV6-5 with TRBJ2-1, with TRBD2 matching over 8 bases. The V gene end was trimmed by 2 bases and the J gene end by 4 bases; junction bases not matched to a gene: 4. Germline CDR1 MNHEY, CDR2 SVGAGI. The CDR3 extends over 15 amino acids. CDR3 sequence (DNA): TGTGCCAGCAGTTACGCAGCGGGAGTTTACAATGAGCAGTTCTTC. Translated, it gives CASSYAAGVYNEQFF.

This clone was seen only once. The chain couples TRBV10-3 to TRBJ2-7; 12 bases fit TRBD2. The J segment lost 2 bases and the V segment lost 6 bases, leaving 5 bases of the junction unmatched. This CDR3 has 15 residues. Germline V gene lookup returns CDR1 ENHRY and CDR2 SYGVKD. The CDR3 spells CAISAGLAGTYEQYF. The CDR3 DNA reads TGTGCCATCAGCGCCGGACTAGCGGGGACCTACGAGCAGTACTTC.

The gene calls are TRBV7-2 and TRBJ2-5; 14 nucleotides match TRBD2. In germline, CDR1 is SGHTA, CDR2 FQGNSA. The CDR3 is 15 amino acids. J lost 5 bases, V lost 4 bases, and 3 bases had no gene match. The CDR3, as DNA: TGTGCCAGCAGCTCCCGACTAGCGGGAGGGGAGACCCAGTACTTC. It specifies CASSSRLAGGETQYF.

CDR3 nucleotides: TGCGCCAGCAGCTTAGAGGGCTCGACCGGGGAGCTGTTTTTT. It is translated as CASSLEGSTGELFF. The rearrangement uses TRBV5-1 and TRBJ2-2, with TRBD2 as a possible D gene (5 bases). Germline CDR1 reads SGHRS; CDR2 reads YFSETQ. Deletions cut 2 bases from V and 5 bases from J, with 10 bases between. CDR3 length equals 14 residues.

V and J are TRBV27 and TRBJ2-7, with unresolved D. This CDR3 is 11 amino acids long. V was clipped by 6 bases and J by 3 bases, with 6 bases between them. Per germline, CDR1 MNHEY and CDR2 SMNVEV (reference sequence). In DNA, the CDR3 is TGTGCCAGCAGGCGGAACTACGAGCAGTACTTC. It translates to CASRRNYEQYF.

The V gene is TRBV4-1, the J gene TRBJ2-1, with 7 bases identical to TRBD2. After removal of 4 bases from V and 6 bases from J, the junction contained 3 bases not matched to a gene. The germline V gene encodes CDR1 MGHRA and CDR2 YSYEKL. The CDR3 length is 13 residues. CDR3 region: CASSLAGANEQFF. The CDR3 nucleotides read TGCGCCAGCAGCCTGGCGGGAGCCAATGAGCAGTTCTTC.

This chain links TRBV28 with TRBJ2-7; TRBD2 is a possible D gene (5 bases). The CDR3 runs 12 residues. Trimming took 1 base from V and 9 from J, leaving 10 bases between them. The germline V gene encodes CDR1 MDHEN and CDR2 SYDVKM. This chain's CDR3 is CASSLYEGPQYF. The CDR3 region has the DNA TGTGCCAGCAGTTTATACGAGGGTCCGCAGTACTTC.